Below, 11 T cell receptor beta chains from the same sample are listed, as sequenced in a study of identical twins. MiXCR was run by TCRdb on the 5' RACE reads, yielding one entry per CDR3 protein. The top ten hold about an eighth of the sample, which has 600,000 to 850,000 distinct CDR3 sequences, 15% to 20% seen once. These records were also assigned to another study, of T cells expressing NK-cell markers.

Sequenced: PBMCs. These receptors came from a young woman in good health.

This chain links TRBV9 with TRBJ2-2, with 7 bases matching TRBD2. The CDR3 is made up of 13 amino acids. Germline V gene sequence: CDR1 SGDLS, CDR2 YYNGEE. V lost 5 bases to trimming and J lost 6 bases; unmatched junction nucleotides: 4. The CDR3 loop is CASRRRGAGELFF. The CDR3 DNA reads TGTGCCAGCAGGAGACGGGGGGCCGGGGAGCTGTTTTTT.

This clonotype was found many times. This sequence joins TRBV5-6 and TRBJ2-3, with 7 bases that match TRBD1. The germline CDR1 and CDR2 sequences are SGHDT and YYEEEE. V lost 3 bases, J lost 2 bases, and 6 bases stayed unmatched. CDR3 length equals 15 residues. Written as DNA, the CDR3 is TGTGCCAGCAGCTCCCGGGACAGCATCACAGATACGCAGTATTTT. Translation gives CASSSRDSITDTQYF.

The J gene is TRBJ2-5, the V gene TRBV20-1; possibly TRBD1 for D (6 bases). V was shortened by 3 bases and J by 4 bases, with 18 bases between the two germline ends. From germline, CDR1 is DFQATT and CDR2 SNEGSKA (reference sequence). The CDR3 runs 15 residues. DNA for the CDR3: TGCAGTGCTAGGACCGGATGGACAGCCCGAGAGACCCAGTACTTC. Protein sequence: CSARTGWTARETQYF.

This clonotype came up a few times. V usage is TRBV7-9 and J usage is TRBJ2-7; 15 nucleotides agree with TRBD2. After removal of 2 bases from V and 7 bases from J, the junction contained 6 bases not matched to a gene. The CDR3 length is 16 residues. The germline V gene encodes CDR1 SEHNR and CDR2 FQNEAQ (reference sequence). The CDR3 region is CASSLTPGLAGGEQYF. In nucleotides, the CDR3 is TGTGCCAGCAGCTTAACCCCGGGACTAGCGGGAGGTGAGCAGTACTTC.

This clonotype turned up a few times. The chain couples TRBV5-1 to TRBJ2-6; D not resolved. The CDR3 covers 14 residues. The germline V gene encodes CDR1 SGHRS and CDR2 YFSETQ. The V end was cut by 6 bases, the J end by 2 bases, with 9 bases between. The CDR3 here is CASMRVAGANVLTF. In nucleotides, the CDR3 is TGCGCCAGCATGCGAGTTGCTGGGGCCAACGTCCTGACTTTC.

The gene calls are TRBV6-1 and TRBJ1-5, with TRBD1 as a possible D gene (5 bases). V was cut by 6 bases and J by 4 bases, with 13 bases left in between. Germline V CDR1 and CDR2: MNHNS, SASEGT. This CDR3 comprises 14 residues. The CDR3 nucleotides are TGTGCCAGCAGACTAAACAGGTATAATCAGCCCCAGCATTTT. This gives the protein CASRLNRYNQPQHF.

CDR3 DNA sequence: TGTGCCAGCAGCCCCCAGGGGGGGGGATGGGGCGGCACTGAAGCTTTCTTT. Encoded protein: CASSPQGGGWGGTEAFF. This chain uses TRBV7-9 with TRBJ1-1, with 7 bases matching TRBD1. Looked up from germline, CDR1 is SEHNR and CDR2 is FQNEAQ (reference sequence). This CDR3 contains 17 residues. J gave up 4 bases and V 5 bases, and 16 bases lay outside the gene matches. Together with reference TRBV7-9 and TRBJ1-1, the CDR3 gives the full variable domain: DTGVSQNPRHKITKRGQNVTFRCDPISEHNRLYWYRQTLGQGPEFLTYFQNEAQLEKSRLLSDRFSAERPKGSFSTLEIQRTEQGDSAMYLCASSPQGGGWGGTEAFFGQGTRLTVV.

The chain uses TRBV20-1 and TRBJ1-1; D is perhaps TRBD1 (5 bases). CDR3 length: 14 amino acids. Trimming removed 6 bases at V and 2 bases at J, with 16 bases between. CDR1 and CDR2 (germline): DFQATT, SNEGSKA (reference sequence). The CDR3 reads CSAVRPGGNTEAFF. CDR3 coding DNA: TGCAGTGCCGTACGACCGGGGGGTAACACTGAAGCTTTCTTT.

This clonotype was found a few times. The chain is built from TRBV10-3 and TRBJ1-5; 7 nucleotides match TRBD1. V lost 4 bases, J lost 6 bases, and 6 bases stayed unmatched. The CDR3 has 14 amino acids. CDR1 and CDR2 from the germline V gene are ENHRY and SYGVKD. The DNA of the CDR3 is TGTGCCATCAGTGGTGAACAGGGGACTCAGCCCCAGCATTTT. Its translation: CAISGEQGTQPQHF.

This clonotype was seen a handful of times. The CDR3 bases are TGTGCCAGCAGCCCCTTGGTGGCCCCCTACGAGCAGTACTTC. Encoded protein: CASSPLVAPYEQYF. The V call is TRBV7-2, the J call TRBJ2-7; D ambiguous. The CDR3 is 14 residues long. V lost 5 bases to trimming and J lost 2 bases, with 13 bases between them. Germline V gives CDR1 SGHTA, CDR2 FQGNSA. The full variable domain, with the rest looked up from reference TRBV7-2 and TRBJ2-7, is GAGVSQSPSNKVTEKGKDVELRCDPISGHTALYWYRQSLGQGLEFLIYFQGNSAPDKSGLPSDRFSAERTGGSVSTLTIQRTQQEDSAVYLCASSPLVAPYEQYFGPGTRLTVT.

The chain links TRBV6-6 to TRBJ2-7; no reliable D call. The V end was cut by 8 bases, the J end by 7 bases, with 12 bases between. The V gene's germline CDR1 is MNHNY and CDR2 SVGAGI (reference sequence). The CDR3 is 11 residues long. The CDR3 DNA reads TGTGCCAGCGGCGTCCCCGGGGAGCAGTACTTC. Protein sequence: CASGVPGEQYF.